These 13 T cell receptor beta chains share one sample of origin, sequenced in a study of cytomegalovirus exposure and HLA in healthy donors. PCR amplification relied on 60 Vbeta primers (plus 13 Jbeta primers). Assay: immunoSEQ multiplex PCR; the TCRdb copy retains only in-frame clones and omits some. The repertoire holds some 170,000 clones, with 70% to 80% as singletons. The sequenced sample consisted of PBMCs. The origin of the receptors is a man younger than 30 in good health and CMV-seropositive.

V usage is TRBV5-1 and J usage is TRBJ1-1, with D possibly TRBD1 on 5 matching bases. The germline gives CDR1 SGHRS, CDR2 YFSETQ. The CDR3 runs to 15 residues. Trimming removed 1 base at V and 4 bases at J, with 14 bases between. CDR3 bases: TGCGCCAGCAGCTTGATGGTAGGGGCGAGCACTGAAGCTTTCTTT. Residues: CASSLMVGASTEAFF.

This chain connects TRBV27 to TRBJ1-2; the D gene is possibly TRBD1 (6 bases). V was cut by 2 bases and J by 8 bases, with 15 bases left in between. Per the germline V gene, CDR1 is MNHEY and CDR2 is SMNVEV (reference sequence). This CDR3 region has 14 residues. The CDR3 sequence is CASSLATGWGGYTF. In DNA, the CDR3 is TGTGCCAGCAGTTTAGCTACAGGGTGGGGAGGCTACACCTTC.

The rearrangement uses TRBV5-1 and TRBJ2-7; perhaps TRBD2 as D (7 bases). CDR1 and CDR2 from the germline V gene are SGHRS and YFSETQ. Trimming cost V 1 base and J 5 bases, with 16 bases left between them. This CDR3 contains 15 residues. This CDR3 is CASSLLGGRSNEQYF. The CDR3 region has the DNA TGCGCCAGCAGCTTGCTGGGGGGGCGCTCAAACGAGCAGTACTTC.

As concerns this clone: The CDR3 end shows no conserved phenylalanine or tryptophan, and so a read error is likely. The rearrangement joins TRBV18 to TRBJ1-6, with a weak D call TRBD1 (6 bases). The germline V gene has CDR1 KGHSH and CDR2 LQKENI. Between the trimmed V and J ends, which lost 4 bases and 10 bases, there was a span of 17 bases. The CDR3 runs to 15 residues. Here the CDR3 reads CASSRSREGGSPLHL. The CDR3 DNA reads TGTGCCAGCTCACGTAGCCGAGAGGGGGGGTCACCCCTCCACCTT.

The chain is built from TRBV2 and TRBJ1-2; TRBD1 matches at 11 bases. Per the germline V gene, CDR1 is SNHLY and CDR2 is FYNNEI. This CDR3 is 15 amino acids long. Trimming took 11 bases from V and 4 from J; bases not matched to a gene: 12. The CDR3 region has the DNA TGTGCCGGTAATACCGGGACAGGGGGACCCTATGGCTACACCTTC. Its protein is CAGNTGTGGPYGYTF. The variable domain in full, completed from reference TRBV2 and TRBJ1-2, reads EPEVTQTPSHQVTQMGQEVILRCVPISNHLYFYWYRQILGQKVEFLVSFYNNEISEKSEIFDDQFSVERPDGSNFTLKIRSTKLEDSAMYFCAGNTGTGGPYGYTFGSGTRLTVV.

The chain joins TRBV5-1 to TRBJ1-4, with TRBD1 matching over 8 bases. V shed 4 bases, J shed 7 bases, and the junction held 12 bases outside the gene matches. There are 16 residues in the CDR3. The V gene's germline CDR1 is SGHRS and CDR2 YFSETQ. The CDR3 bases are TGCGCCAGCAGCCCCTCAGTCGGACAGGGAAGTGAAAAACTGTTTTTT. Encoded protein: CASSPSVGQGSEKLFF.

The chain couples TRBV5-6 to TRBJ2-5; 11 bases match TRBD2. The CDR3 consists of 15 residues. CDR1 SGHDT and CDR2 YYEEEE come from the germline V gene. V lost 4 bases, J lost 5 bases, and 7 bases stayed unmatched. The CDR3 sequence is CASSHTASGRETQYF. DNA of the CDR3: TGTGCCAGCAGCCACACAGCTAGCGGGAGGGAGACCCAGTACTTC. Complete variable domain (other parts from reference TRBV5-6 and TRBJ2-5): DAGVTQSPTHLIKTRGQQVTLRCSPKSGHDTVSWYQQALGQGPQFIFQYYEEEERQRGNFPDRFSGHQFPNYSSELNVNALLLGDSALYLCASSHTASGRETQYFGPGTRLLVL.

The V gene is TRBV5-6, the J gene TRBJ2-7; 9 positions match TRBD2. Germline trimming cut 0 bases from V and 7 bases from J; bases unmatched to any gene: 8. This CDR3 has 15 residues. Germline CDR1 reads SGHDT; CDR2 reads YYEEEE. Written as DNA, the CDR3 is TGTGCCAGCAGCTTGGCGGCTAGCGGGAAGGAAGAGCAGTACTTC. Translation gives CASSLAASGKEEQYF.

The count of this clone is one. The chain has TRBV6-6 and TRBJ1-2; the match to TRBD1 covers 7 bases. The germline V gene has CDR1 MNHNY and CDR2 SVGAGI (reference sequence). Trimming removed 7 bases from V and 0 bases from J; junction bases left unmatched: 8. The CDR3 loop spans 15 amino acids. The CDR3 is CASTQTGQANYGYTF. The CDR3 nucleotides read TGTGCCAGCACCCAGACAGGGCAAGCTAACTATGGCTACACCTTC.

The chain joins TRBV6-5 to TRBJ2-1; D unclear. The CDR3 spans 11 residues. Trimming pared 2 bases from V and 8 bases from J, leaving 4 bases between. Germline CDR1 is MNHEY and CDR2 is SVGAGI. CDR3 in DNA: TGTGCCAGCAGTTACCGAGATGAGCAGTTCTTC. As protein: CASSYRDEQFF.

The V call is TRBV18, the J call TRBJ1-1; no clear D. Per germline, CDR1 KGHSH and CDR2 LQKENI. The CDR3 length is 15 residues. The V gene lost 1 base and the J gene lost 0 bases, with 9 bases spanning the gap. CDR3 coding DNA: TGTGCCAGCTCACCACGAGAGGGCCTGAACACTGAAGCTTTCTTT. Protein sequence: CASSPREGLNTEAFF.

V gene TRBV7-2 combines with J gene TRBJ2-7, with 15 nucleotides matching TRBD2. The CDR3 spans 15 residues. The trim removed 5 bases at V and 5 bases at J, leaving 4 bases unmatched. Per germline, CDR1 SGHTA and CDR2 FQGNSA. The CDR3 sequence is CASSARTSGRDEQYF. CDR3 DNA: TGTGCCAGCAGCGCCCGGACTAGCGGGAGGGACGAGCAGTACTTC.

The V call is TRBV5-1, the J call TRBJ2-1; no clear D. Germline CDR1 SGHRS, CDR2 YFSETQ. This CDR3 region has 13 residues. The V gene lost 1 base and the J gene lost 7 bases, with 9 bases spanning the gap. The CDR3 nucleotides read TGCGCCAGCAGCTTGTTTAGTCAAAATGAGCAGTTCTTC. As protein: CASSLFSQNEQFF. The full variable domain, its missing parts supplied by reference TRBV5-1 and TRBJ2-1, is KAGVTQTPRYLIKTRGQQVTLSCSPISGHRSVSWYQQTPGQGLQFLFEYFSETQRNKGNFPGRFSGRQFSNSRSEMNVSTLELGDSALYLCASSLFSQNEQFFGPGTRLTVL.